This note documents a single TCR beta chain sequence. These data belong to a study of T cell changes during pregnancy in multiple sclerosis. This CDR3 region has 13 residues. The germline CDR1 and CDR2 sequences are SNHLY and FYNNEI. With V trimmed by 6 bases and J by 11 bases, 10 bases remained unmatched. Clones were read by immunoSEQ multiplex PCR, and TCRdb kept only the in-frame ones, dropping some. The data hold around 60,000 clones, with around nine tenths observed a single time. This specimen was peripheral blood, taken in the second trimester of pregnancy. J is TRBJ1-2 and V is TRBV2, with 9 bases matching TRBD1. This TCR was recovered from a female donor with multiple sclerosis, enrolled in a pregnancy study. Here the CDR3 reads CASRGQGNGRYTF. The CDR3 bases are TGTGCCAGCAGAGGACAGGGGAATGGACGGTACACCTTC.